This TCR beta chain was retrieved from a study of blood T cell repertoires in COVID-19. Germline CDR1 is MNHEY and CDR2 is SVGAGI. V dropped 5 bases and J dropped 2 bases, with 9 bases sitting between them. CDR3 length: 13 amino acids. Study processing details: Reference gene primer amplification in the assay estimated nucleated cell counts. Sequencing was performed with immunoSEQ multiplex PCR; in TCRdb, only in-frame clones are kept and a portion is missing. V and J calls and clone size are as listed in that table; D and trimming were resolved from the DNA. The table includes 100,000 to 150,000 clones, more than 80% detected once.

The chain uses TRBV6-5 and TRBJ1-1; D ambiguous. The sample comprised peripheral blood. The clonotype originates from a woman between 55 and 75 years old with acute or convalescent COVID-19. CDR3 region: CASSIQVNTEAFF. In nucleotides, the CDR3 is TGTGCCAGCAGTATTCAGGTTAACACTGAAGCTTTCTTT.